These 8 T cell receptor beta chains originate from one sample sequenced in a study of metastatic and nonmetastatic thyroid tumors (dated by TCRdb to the early 2020s). Before undergoing thyroid surgery, none of the patients had been given any kind of treatment. Preparation of the library involved PCR. Sequenced on an Illumina HiSeq 4000. The raw public reads went through TCRdb reprocessing: fastp at Q25, MiXCR clone calling, in-frame beta chains kept. This sample holds 25,000 to 35,000 clones; around 32% were observed only once. The ten largest account for approximately 30% of the sample. Sequenced material: blood. These receptors all stem from a female donor with papillary thyroid cancer or a benign thyroid nodule (not recorded which). Some clones in this sample may be carry-over from other donors' samples.

The sample holds many counts of this clone. The gene calls are TRBV7-6 and TRBJ1-5; 8 bases line up with TRBD1. The V gene end was trimmed by 5 bases and the J gene end by 7 bases; junction bases not matched to a gene: 10. Germline assignment: CDR1 SGHVS and CDR2 FNYEAQ. This CDR3 contains 15 residues. The CDR3 DNA is TGTGCCAGCAGCCCCAAACAGGGGGAAGACCAGCCCCAGCATTTT. Its protein product is CASSPKQGEDQPQHF.

This clone was counted at least ten times. CDR3: CASSPNGPVVNEQFF. The CDR3 coding sequence is TGTGCCAGCAGTCCGAACGGGCCGGTTGTGAATGAGCAGTTCTTC. The chain employs TRBV12-3 or TRBV12-4 and TRBJ2-1; D is uncertain. The CDR3 totals 15 residues. V dropped 5 bases and J dropped 7 bases, with 18 bases sitting between them.

At least ten counts were recorded for this clone. Other DNA sequences in the sample encode the same CDR3. The chain joins TRBV28 to TRBJ2-7; 10 bases match TRBD1. The CDR3 contains 17 residues. V was pared by 5 bases and J by 5 bases, with 15 bases of the junction left unmatched. Germline assignment: CDR1 MDHEN and CDR2 SYDVKM. The CDR3, as DNA: TGTGCCAGCAGTAAAGCCGGGCGGGGACAGGGGTATCACGAGCAGTACTTC. This encodes CASSKAGRGQGYHEQYF.

The sample holds a few counts of this clone. This may come from a read error, since a much larger clone is one base off. The rearrangement joins TRBV11-1 to TRBJ2-2; 10 bases line up with TRBD1. The CDR3 spans 19 residues. CDR1 and CDR2 (germline): SGHAT, FQDESV (reference sequence). V lost 5 bases and J lost 1; bases outside the gene matches: 13. CDR3 region: CASSPSGTGVFWNTGELFF. In nucleotides, the CDR3 is TGTGCCAGCAGCCCCTCCGGGACAGGGGTCTTTTGGAACACCGGGGAGCTGTTTTTT.

This clone was seen ten or more times. J is TRBJ2-6 and V is TRBV4-3, with unresolved D. The germline V and J ends were trimmed by 2 bases and 0 bases, with 20 bases remaining between them. Germline-derived CDR1 and CDR2 are LGHNA and YSLEER. This CDR3 has 20 residues. CDR3 DNA: TGCGCCAGCAGCCAATTGTTAGCAGGTACGGAATACTCTGGGGCCAACGTCCTGACTTTC. Translated, it gives CASSQLLAGTEYSGANVLTF.

This chain links TRBV19 with TRBJ2-3; 12 positions match TRBD2. The CDR3 sequence is 15 residues long. J lost 10 bases, V lost 7 bases, and 12 bases had no gene match. Germline loops: CDR1 LNHDA, CDR2 SQIVND (reference sequence). CDR3 bases: TGTGCCAGTACCACTAGCGGGAGGAGGTCGGATGCGCAGTATTTT. It specifies CASTTSGRRSDAQYF.

This clone was seen ten or more times. V is TRBV6-2 or TRBV6-3 and J is TRBJ1-4, with 10 bases identical to TRBD1. Germline-derived CDR1 and CDR2 are MNHEY and SVGEGT. With V trimmed by 8 bases and J by 6 bases, 9 bases remained unmatched. CDR3 length equals 15 residues. The CDR3: CASGMGQGKHEKLFF. CDR3 sequence (DNA): TGTGCCAGCGGCATGGGACAGGGGAAACATGAAAAACTGTTTTTT.

This clone has a handful of counts. The rearrangement joins TRBV6-2 or TRBV6-3 to TRBJ2-7, with D perhaps TRBD2 (6 bases). With 5 bases removed from V and 5 bases from J, the gap between germline ends came to 19 bases. The CDR3 length is 15 residues. The germline V gene encodes CDR1 MNHEY and CDR2 SVGEGT. The CDR3 loop is CASSTLVGWEDEQYF. CDR3 coding DNA: TGTGCCAGCAGTACACTAGTGGGCTGGGAGGACGAGCAGTACTTC.